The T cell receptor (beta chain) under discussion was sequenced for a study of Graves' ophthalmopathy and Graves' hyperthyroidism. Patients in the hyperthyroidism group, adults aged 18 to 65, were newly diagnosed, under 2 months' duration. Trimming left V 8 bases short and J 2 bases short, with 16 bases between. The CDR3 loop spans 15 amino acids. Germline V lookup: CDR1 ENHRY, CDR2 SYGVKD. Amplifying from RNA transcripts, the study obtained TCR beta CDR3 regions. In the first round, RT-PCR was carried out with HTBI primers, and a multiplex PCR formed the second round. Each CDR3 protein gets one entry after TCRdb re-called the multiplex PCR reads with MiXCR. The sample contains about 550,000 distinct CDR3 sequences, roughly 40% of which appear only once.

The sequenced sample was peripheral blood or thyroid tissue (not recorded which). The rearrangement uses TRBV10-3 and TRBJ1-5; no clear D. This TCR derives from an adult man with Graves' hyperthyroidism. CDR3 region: CAIGGEVWGNQPQHF. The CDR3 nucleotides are TGTGCCATCGGTGGGGAGGTGTGGGGCAATCAGCCCCAGCATTTT.